This T cell receptor (beta chain) was identified during a study of shared clonotypes between healthy human individuals. The assay was immunoSEQ multiplex PCR, and TCRdb's table has in-frame clones only and misses some. The data hold about 2.4 million clones, with more than 90% observed a single time. The V gene's germline CDR1 is SGHNT and CDR2 YENEEA. The CDR3 is made up of 15 amino acids. Trimming stripped 5 bases from V and 6 bases from J, with 17 bases between. The gene calls are TRBV11-3 and TRBJ1-3; D gene uncertain. Sequencing was carried out using naive CD4+ T cells sorted from blood. Subset: CD45RA+ positively selected. The clonotype originates from a man aged 18 to 30 in good health. This chain's CDR3 is CASSLGRRNENTIYF. For the CDR3, the DNA is TGTGCCAGCAGCCTTGGTCGACGAAACGAAAACACCATATATTTT.